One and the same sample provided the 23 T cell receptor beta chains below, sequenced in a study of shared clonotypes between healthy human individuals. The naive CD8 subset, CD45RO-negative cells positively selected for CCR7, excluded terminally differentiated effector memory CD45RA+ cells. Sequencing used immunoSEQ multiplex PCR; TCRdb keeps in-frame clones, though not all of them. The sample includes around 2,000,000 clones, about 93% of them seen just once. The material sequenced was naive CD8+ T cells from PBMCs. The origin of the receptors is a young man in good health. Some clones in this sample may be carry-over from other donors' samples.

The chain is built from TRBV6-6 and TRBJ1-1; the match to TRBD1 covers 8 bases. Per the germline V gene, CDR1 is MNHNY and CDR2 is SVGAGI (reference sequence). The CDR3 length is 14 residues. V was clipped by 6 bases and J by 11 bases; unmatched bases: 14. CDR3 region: CASSRDRGPGSAFF. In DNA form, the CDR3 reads TGTGCCAGCAGCCGAGACAGGGGACCCGGTAGTGCTTTCTTT.

The CDR3 sequence: CASSLGLNQPQHF. CDR3 nucleotide sequence: TGCGCCAGCAGCTTGGGTCTTAATCAGCCCCAGCATTTT. The chain uses TRBV5-1 and TRBJ1-5; D is undetermined. V was trimmed by 0 bases and J by 4 bases, leaving 5 bases between them. This CDR3 region has 13 residues. Looked up from germline, CDR1 is SGHRS and CDR2 is YFSETQ.

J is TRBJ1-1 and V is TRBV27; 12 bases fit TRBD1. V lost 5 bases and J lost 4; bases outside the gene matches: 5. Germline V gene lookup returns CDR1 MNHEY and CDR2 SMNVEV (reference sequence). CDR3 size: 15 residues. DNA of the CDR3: TGTGCCAGCAGTAGGGACAGGGGGCTGGTCACTGAAGCTTTCTTT. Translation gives CASSRDRGLVTEAFF.

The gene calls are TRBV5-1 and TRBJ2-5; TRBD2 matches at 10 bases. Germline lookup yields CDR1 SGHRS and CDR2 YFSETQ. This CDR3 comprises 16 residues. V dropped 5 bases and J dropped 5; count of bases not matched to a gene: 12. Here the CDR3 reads CASRPTSGIGNETQYF. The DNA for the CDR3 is TGCGCCAGCAGACCCACTAGCGGGATCGGGAATGAGACCCAGTACTTC.

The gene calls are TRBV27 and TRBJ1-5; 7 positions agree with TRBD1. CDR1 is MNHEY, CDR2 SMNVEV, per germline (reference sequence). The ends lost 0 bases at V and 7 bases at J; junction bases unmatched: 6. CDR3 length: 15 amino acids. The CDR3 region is CASSLSGRGTQPQHF. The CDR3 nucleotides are TGTGCCAGCAGTTTATCGGGCAGGGGGACCCAGCCCCAGCATTTT.

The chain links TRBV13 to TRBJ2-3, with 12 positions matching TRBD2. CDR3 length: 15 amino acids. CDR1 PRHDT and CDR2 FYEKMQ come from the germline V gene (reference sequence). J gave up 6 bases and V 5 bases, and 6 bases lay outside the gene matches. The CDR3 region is CASSRLAGVVDTQYF. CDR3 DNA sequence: TGTGCCAGCAGCAGACTAGCGGGAGTCGTTGATACGCAGTATTTT. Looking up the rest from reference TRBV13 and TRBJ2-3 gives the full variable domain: AAGVIQSPRHLIKEKRETATLKCYPIPRHDTVYWYQQGPGQDPQFLISFYEKMQSDKGSIPDRFSAQQFSDYHSELNMSSLELGDSALYFCASSRLAGVVDTQYFGPGTRLTVL.

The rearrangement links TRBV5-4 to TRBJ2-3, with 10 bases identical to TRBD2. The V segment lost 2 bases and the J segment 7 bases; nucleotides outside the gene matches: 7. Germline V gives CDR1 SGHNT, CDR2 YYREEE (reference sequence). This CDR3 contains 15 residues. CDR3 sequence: CASSLTAGGPYTQYF. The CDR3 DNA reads TGTGCCAGCAGCTTAACAGCGGGAGGGCCTTATACGCAGTATTTT.

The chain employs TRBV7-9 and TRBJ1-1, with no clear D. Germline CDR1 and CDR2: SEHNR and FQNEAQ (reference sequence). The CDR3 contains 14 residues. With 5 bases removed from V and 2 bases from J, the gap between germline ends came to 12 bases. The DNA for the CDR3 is TGTGCCAGCAGCCAACCAAAAGGTAACACTGAAGCTTTCTTT. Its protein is CASSQPKGNTEAFF.

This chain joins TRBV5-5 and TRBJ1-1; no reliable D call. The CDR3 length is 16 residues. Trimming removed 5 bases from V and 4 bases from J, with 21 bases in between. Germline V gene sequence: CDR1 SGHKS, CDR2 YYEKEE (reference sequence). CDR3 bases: TGTGCCAGCAGTTCCCGGGCGAACCCTCCGGGCACTGAAGCTTTCTTT. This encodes CASSSRANPPGTEAFF.

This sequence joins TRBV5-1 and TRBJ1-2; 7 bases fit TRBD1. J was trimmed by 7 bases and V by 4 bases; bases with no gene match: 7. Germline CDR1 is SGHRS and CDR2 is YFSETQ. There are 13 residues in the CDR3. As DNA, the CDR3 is TGCGCCAGCAGCGTAGGGACAGCCGGTGGCTACACCTTC. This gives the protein CASSVGTAGGYTF.

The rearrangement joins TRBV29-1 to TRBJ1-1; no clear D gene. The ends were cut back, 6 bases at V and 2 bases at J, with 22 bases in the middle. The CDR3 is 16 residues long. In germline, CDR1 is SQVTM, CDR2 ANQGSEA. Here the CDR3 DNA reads TGCAGCGTCCCCCGGCCCGGCAGACCAACAAACACTGAAGCTTTCTTT. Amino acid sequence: CSVPRPGRPTNTEAFF.

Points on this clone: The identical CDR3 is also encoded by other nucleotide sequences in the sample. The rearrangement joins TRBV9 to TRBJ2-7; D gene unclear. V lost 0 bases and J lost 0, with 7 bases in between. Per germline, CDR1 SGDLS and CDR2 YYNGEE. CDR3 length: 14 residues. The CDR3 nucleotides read TGTGCCAGCAGCGTAGGATGGAGCTCCTACGAGCAGTACTTC. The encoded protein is CASSVGWSSYEQYF. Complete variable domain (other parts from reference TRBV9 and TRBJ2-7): DSGVTQTPKHLITATGQRVTLRCSPRSGDLSVYWYQQSLDQGLQFLIQYYNGEERAKGNILERFSAQQFPDLHSELNLSSLELGDSALYFCASSVGWSSYEQYFGPGTRLTVT.

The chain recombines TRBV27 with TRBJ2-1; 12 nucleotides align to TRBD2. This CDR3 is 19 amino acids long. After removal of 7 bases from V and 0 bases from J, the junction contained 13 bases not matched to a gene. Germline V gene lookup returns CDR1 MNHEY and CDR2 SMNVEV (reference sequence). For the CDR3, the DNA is TGTGCCAGCACCGGAGGGGTTCTAGCGGGAGGGAGCTCCTACAATGAGCAGTTCTTC. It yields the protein CASTGGVLAGGSSYNEQFF.

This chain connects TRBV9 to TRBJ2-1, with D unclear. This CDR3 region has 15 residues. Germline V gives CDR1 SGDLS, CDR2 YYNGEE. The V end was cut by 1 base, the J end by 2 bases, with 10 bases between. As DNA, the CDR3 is TGTGCCAGCAGCGTATTGAACAGTCCCTACAATGAGCAGTTCTTC. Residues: CASSVLNSPYNEQFF.

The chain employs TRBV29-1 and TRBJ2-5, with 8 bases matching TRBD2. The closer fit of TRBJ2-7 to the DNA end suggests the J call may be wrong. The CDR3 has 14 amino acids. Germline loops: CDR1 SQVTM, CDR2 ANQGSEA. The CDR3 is CSVYSGELSYEQYF. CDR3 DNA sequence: TGCAGCGTGTATAGCGGGGAGCTCTCCTACGAGCAGTACTTC.

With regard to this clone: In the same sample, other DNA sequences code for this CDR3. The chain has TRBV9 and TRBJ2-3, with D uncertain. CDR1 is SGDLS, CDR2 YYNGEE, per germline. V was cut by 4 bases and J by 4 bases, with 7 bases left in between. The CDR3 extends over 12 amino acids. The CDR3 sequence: CASSPPADTQYF. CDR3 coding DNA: TGTGCCAGCAGCCCACCGGCAGATACGCAGTATTTT.

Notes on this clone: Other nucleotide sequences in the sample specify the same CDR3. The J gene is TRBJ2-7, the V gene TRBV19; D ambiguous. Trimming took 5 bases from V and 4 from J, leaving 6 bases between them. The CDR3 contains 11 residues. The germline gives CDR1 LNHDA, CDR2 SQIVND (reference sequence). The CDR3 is CASSAGYEQYF. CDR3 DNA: TGTGCCAGTAGTGCCGGTTACGAGCAGTACTTC.

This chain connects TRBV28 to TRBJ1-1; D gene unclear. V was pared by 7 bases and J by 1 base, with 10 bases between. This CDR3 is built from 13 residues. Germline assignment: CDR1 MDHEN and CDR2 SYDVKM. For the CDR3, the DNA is TGTGCCAGCACCACGTTTAAGAACACTGAAGCTTTCTTT. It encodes CASTTFKNTEAFF.

As DNA, the CDR3 is TGCAGCGTTGGTTATACTAGCGGGAGTGTAGATACGCAGTATTTT. This translates into CSVGYTSGSVDTQYF. This chain uses TRBV29-1 with TRBJ2-3; 11 bases line up with TRBD2. This CDR3 is built from 15 residues. With 4 bases clipped from V and 5 bases from J, the junction kept 8 bases outside the gene matches. The germline V gene encodes CDR1 SQVTM and CDR2 ANQGSEA.

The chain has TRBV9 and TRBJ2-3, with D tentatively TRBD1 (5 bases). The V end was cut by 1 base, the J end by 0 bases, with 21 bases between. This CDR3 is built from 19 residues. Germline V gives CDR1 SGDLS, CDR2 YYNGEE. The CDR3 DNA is TGTGCCAGCAGCGTATCACAAGGATGGGGCCATTCTAGCACAGATACGCAGTATTTT. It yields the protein CASSVSQGWGHSSTDTQYF.

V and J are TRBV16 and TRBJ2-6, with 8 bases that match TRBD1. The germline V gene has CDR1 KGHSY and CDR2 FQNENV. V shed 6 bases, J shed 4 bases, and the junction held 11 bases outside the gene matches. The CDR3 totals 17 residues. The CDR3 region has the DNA TGTGCCAGCAGACTAGGACAGGGCCCTCTGGGGGCCAACGTCCTGACTTTC. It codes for CASRLGQGPLGANVLTF.

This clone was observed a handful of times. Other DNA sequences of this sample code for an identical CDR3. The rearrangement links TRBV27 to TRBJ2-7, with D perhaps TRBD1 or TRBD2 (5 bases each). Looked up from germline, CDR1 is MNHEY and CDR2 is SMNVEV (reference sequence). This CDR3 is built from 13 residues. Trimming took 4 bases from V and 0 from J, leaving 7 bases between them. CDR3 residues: CASSYGTSYEQYF. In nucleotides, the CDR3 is TGTGCCAGCAGTTACGGGACCTCCTACGAGCAGTACTTC.

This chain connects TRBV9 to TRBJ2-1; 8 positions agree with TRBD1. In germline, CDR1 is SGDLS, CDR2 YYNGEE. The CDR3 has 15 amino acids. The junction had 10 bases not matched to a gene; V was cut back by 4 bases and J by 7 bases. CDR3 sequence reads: CASSTRTGPSNEQFF. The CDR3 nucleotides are TGTGCCAGCAGCACCCGGACAGGGCCGTCTAATGAGCAGTTCTTC.